A single sample gave rise to the 24 T cell receptor beta chains below, sequenced in a study of blood T cell repertoires in COVID-19. The data were produced by immunoSEQ multiplex PCR, yet TCRdb's version contains in-frame clones alone and is incomplete. This repertoire shows around 80,000 clones, around 81% found once; its top ten account for 9%. Sequences were obtained from peripheral blood. The receptor set was obtained from a human donor in a cohort sampled during active COVID-19.

This chain connects TRBV5-1 to TRBJ1-2; no clear D gene. V lost 4 bases and J lost 4, with 11 bases in between. The CDR3 is 13 amino acids. The germline gives CDR1 SGHRS, CDR2 YFSETQ. Written as DNA, the CDR3 is TGCGCCAGCAGCACGTCGGGTTCCTATGGCTACACCTTC. Amino acid sequence: CASSTSGSYGYTF. Full variable domain (rest looked up from reference TRBV5-1 and TRBJ1-2): KAGVTQTPRYLIKTRGQQVTLSCSPISGHRSVSWYQQTPGQGLQFLFEYFSETQRNKGNFPGRFSGRQFSNSRSEMNVSTLELGDSALYLCASSTSGSYGYTFGSGTRLTVV.

The rearrangement joins TRBV5-1 to TRBJ2-7; a weak D match, TRBD2 (7 bases). CDR1 SGHRS and CDR2 YFSETQ come from the germline V gene. With 4 bases removed from V and 0 bases from J, the gap between germline ends came to 14 bases. The CDR3 covers 15 residues. This CDR3 is CASSDGGLSSYEQYF. For the CDR3, the DNA is TGCGCCAGCAGCGACGGGGGGCTGAGCTCCTACGAGCAGTACTTC. The complete variable domain, with remaining parts taken from reference TRBV5-1 and TRBJ2-7, reads KAGVTQTPRYLIKTRGQQVTLSCSPISGHRSVSWYQQTPGQGLQFLFEYFSETQRNKGNFPGRFSGRQFSNSRSEMNVSTLELGDSALYLCASSDGGLSSYEQYFGPGTRLTVT.

This clone was counted between two and nine times. This chain joins TRBV25-1 and TRBJ2-7; TRBD2 agrees at 8 bases. The V gene end was trimmed by 8 bases and the J gene end by 6 bases; junction bases not matched to a gene: 3. This CDR3 contains 11 residues. Germline CDR1 reads MGHDK; CDR2 reads SYGVNS. The chain's CDR3 is CASRTSIEQYF. CDR3 DNA: TGTGCCAGCCGGACTAGCATCGAGCAGTACTTC.

The chain joins TRBV19 to TRBJ1-6, with a possible D match to TRBD1 (6 bases). Trimming took 7 bases from V and 6 from J, leaving 16 bases between them. The CDR3 consists of 15 residues. Germline loops: CDR1 LNHDA, CDR2 SQIVND (reference sequence). The CDR3 DNA follows: TGTGCCAGTAACCGCCCGGACAGCCCTAATTCACCCCTCCACTTT. Translation: CASNRPDSPNSPLHF.

The sample holds one count of this clone. This rearrangement joins TRBV19 to TRBJ1-6, with 8 bases identical to TRBD1. Germline V CDR1 and CDR2: LNHDA, SQIVND (reference sequence). With V trimmed by 6 bases and J by 9 bases, 7 bases remained unmatched. The CDR3 length is 14 residues. The CDR3 DNA reads TGTGCCAGTAGCTCCGGGACAGGCGGTTCACCCCTCCACTTT. Encoded protein: CASSSGTGGSPLHF.

The chain uses TRBV2 and TRBJ2-7, with D uncertain. Germline lookup yields CDR1 SNHLY and CDR2 FYNNEI. The CDR3 is 15 residues long. The V end lost 1 base, the J end lost 3 bases, and 13 bases lay between the germline ends. The CDR3: CASSEGLTIGYEQYF. For the CDR3, the DNA is TGTGCCAGCAGTGAAGGTTTAACCATCGGCTACGAGCAGTACTTC.

The V call is TRBV9, the J call TRBJ1-1; D is perhaps TRBD1 (5 bases). Trimming took off 0 bases at V and 1 base at J, with 19 bases between the two ends. This CDR3 contains 18 residues. CDR1 and CDR2 (germline): SGDLS, YYNGEE. The CDR3: CASSVAPVGGIANTEAFF. The CDR3 region has the DNA TGTGCCAGCAGCGTAGCCCCGGTGGGGGGGATAGCGAACACTGAAGCTTTCTTT.

The chain joins TRBV30 to TRBJ2-3; 8 nucleotides align to TRBD2. The CDR3 runs 14 residues. V shed 4 bases, J shed 0 bases, and the junction held 3 bases outside the gene matches. Germline values: CDR1 GTSNPN, CDR2 SVGIG (reference sequence). The CDR3 nucleotides are TGTGCCTGGACACTAGCGGCAAGCACAGATACGCAGTATTTT. It translates to CAWTLAASTDTQYF.

The chain links TRBV6-6 to TRBJ1-1; D might be TRBD1 (6 bases). The CDR3 has 14 residues. The V gene's germline CDR1 is MNHNY and CDR2 SVGAGI (reference sequence). V shed 6 bases and J shed 2 bases, with 13 bases lying between them. DNA for the CDR3: TGTGCCAGCAGACGGGGGGGGGCTAACACTGAAGCTTTCTTT. As protein: CASRRGGANTEAFF.

The rearrangement joins TRBV6-1 to TRBJ2-7; D is perhaps TRBD1 (5 bases). Trimming pared 3 bases from V and 2 bases from J, leaving 17 bases between. The CDR3 runs to 16 residues. The germline CDR1 and CDR2 sequences are MNHNS and SASEGT. In DNA, the CDR3 is TGTGCCAGCAGTGAGCGAGAAGGGGTTCGGACCTACGAGCAGTACTTC. It yields the protein CASSEREGVRTYEQYF.

CDR3 sequence: CASSLTSGNPNEQFF. CDR3 DNA: TGCGCCAGCAGCTTGACTAGCGGGAATCCCAATGAGCAGTTCTTC. V gene TRBV5-1 combines with J gene TRBJ2-1, with 10 bases that match TRBD2. With 1 base clipped from V and 6 bases from J, the junction kept 4 bases outside the gene matches. CDR1 is SGHRS and CDR2 is YFSETQ in the germline V gene. The CDR3 sequence is 15 residues long.

The chain combines TRBV10-1 with TRBJ2-7; a weak D match, TRBD1 (5 bases). The CDR3 is made up of 14 amino acids. V was trimmed by 8 bases and J by 2 bases, leaving 16 bases between them. Germline V CDR1 and CDR2: WNHNN, SYGVQD (reference sequence). The CDR3 bases are TGCGCCAGCTCCTCAGGACACCAAGCCTACGAGCAGTACTTC. It is translated as CASSSGHQAYEQYF.

This rearrangement joins TRBV7-3 to TRBJ2-2; 13 nucleotides align to TRBD2. This CDR3 is 15 amino acids long. CDR1 and CDR2 (germline): SGHTA, FQGTGA. J gave up 6 bases and V 5 bases, and 3 bases lay outside the gene matches. The CDR3 DNA is TGTGCCAGCAGCCCCGGACTAGCGGGGGCCGGGGAGCTGTTTTTT. This gives the protein CASSPGLAGAGELFF. Complete variable domain (other parts from reference TRBV7-3 and TRBJ2-2): GAGVSQTPSNKVTEKGKYVELRCDPISGHTALYWYRQSLGQGPEFLIYFQGTGAADDSGLPNDRFFAVRPEGSVSTLKIQRTERGDSAVYLCASSPGLAGAGELFFGEGSRLTVL.

The V and J genes are TRBV6-5 and TRBJ2-1, with 7 bases that match TRBD2. CDR3 length: 15 residues. The germline V gene has CDR1 MNHEY and CDR2 SVGAGI. V was clipped by 9 bases and J by 2 bases; unmatched bases: 10. The CDR3 bases are TGTGCCAGTGGAGCCCCCGGGACTACCTACAATGAGCAGTTCTTC. It encodes CASGAPGTTYNEQFF.

This clone is a singleton in its sample. CDR3 sequence: CASSYTGAGYTF. The CDR3, as DNA: TGTGCCAGCAGTTATACAGGAGCTGGCTACACCTTC. This rearrangement joins TRBV12-3 or TRBV12-4 to TRBJ1-2, with TRBD1 as a possible D gene (5 bases). The CDR3 loop spans 12 amino acids. V lost 4 bases to trimming and J lost 7 bases, with 10 bases between them.

This clone has a single count. V and J are TRBV6-4 and TRBJ2-5, with a tentative D call TRBD2 (5 bases). Germline V CDR1 and CDR2: MRHNA, SNTAGT. The CDR3 has 17 amino acids. Deletions cut 0 bases from V and 5 bases from J, with 19 bases between. The CDR3 sequence is CASSDSAVHGRGETQYF. CDR3 coding DNA: TGTGCCAGCAGTGACTCAGCCGTCCACGGACGCGGGGAGACCCAGTACTTC.

The chain employs TRBV4-1 and TRBJ2-3; 12 bases fit TRBD2. The germline V gene encodes CDR1 MGHRA and CDR2 YSYEKL. The length of the CDR3 is 16 residues. The trim removed 3 bases at V and 4 bases at J, leaving 5 bases unmatched. For the CDR3, the DNA is TGCGCCAGCAGCCAGCGACTAGCGGGAGATTCAGATACGCAGTATTTT. Translated: CASSQRLAGDSDTQYF.

The chain links TRBV12-5 to TRBJ2-1, with 9 nucleotides matching TRBD2. CDR1 and CDR2 from the germline V gene are LGHNT and FRNRAP. The trim removed 0 bases at V and 5 bases at J, leaving 8 bases unmatched. The CDR3 loop spans 17 amino acids. The CDR3 DNA reads as TGTGCTAGTGGTTTGGTATTAAGCGGGAGGAGCCACAATGAGCAGTTCTTC. Encoded protein: CASGLVLSGRSHNEQFF. Supplemented by reference TRBV12-5 and TRBJ2-1, the full variable domain reads DARVTQTPRHKVTEMGQEVTMRCQPILGHNTVFWYRQTMMQGLELLAYFRNRAPLDDSGMPKDRFSAEMPDATLATLKIQPSEPRDSAVYFCASGLVLSGRSHNEQFFGPGTRLTVL.

This chain uses TRBV6-2 or TRBV6-3 with TRBJ2-1, with 10 bases aligning to TRBD2. V was pared by 2 bases and J by 4 bases, with 8 bases of the junction left unmatched. The CDR3 length is 17 residues. CDR1 is MNHEY and CDR2 is SVGEGT in the germline V gene. The CDR3 loop reads CASSYLLAGVTYNEQFF. The CDR3 nucleotides are TGTGCCAGCAGTTACCTCCTAGCGGGGGTAACGTACAATGAGCAGTTCTTC.

CDR3 sequence: CASSQGLGSYEQYF. CDR3 in DNA: TGTGCCAGCAGCCAAGGACTGGGGAGCTACGAGCAGTACTTC. The chain combines TRBV3-1 (or the pseudogene TRBV3-2) with TRBJ2-7; D may be TRBD2 (5 bases). Trimming left V 1 base short and J 3 bases short, with 10 bases between. The germline V gene has CDR1 LGHDT and CDR2 YNNKEL (reference sequence). The CDR3 loop spans 14 amino acids.

V is TRBV28 and J is TRBJ2-6; 10 nucleotides match TRBD2. V shed 8 bases, J shed 4 bases, and the junction held 11 bases outside the gene matches. CDR1 is MDHEN, CDR2 SYDVKM, per germline. This CDR3 region has 17 residues. In nucleotides, the CDR3 is TGTGCCAGCCAAGACGAGCGGGGGGGAGGAGGGGCCAACGTCCTGACTTTC. Translated, it gives CASQDERGGGGANVLTF.

This clone was detected once. This chain uses TRBV11-2 with TRBJ2-1; 11 bases align to TRBD2. The CDR3 is made up of 16 amino acids. From germline, CDR1 is SGHAT and CDR2 FQNNGV. The V gene end was trimmed by 6 bases and the J gene end by 1 base; junction bases not matched to a gene: 5. CDR3 DNA sequence: TGTGCCAGCAGTTCGCCTAGCGGGAGGTCCTACAATGAGCAGTTCTTC. Translation: CASSSPSGRSYNEQFF.

This clone was counted a few times. The rearrangement uses TRBV30 and TRBJ1-6; 9 nucleotides line up with TRBD1. After removal of 7 bases from V and 8 bases from J, the junction contained 6 bases not matched to a gene. The CDR3 runs 13 residues. Germline assignment: CDR1 GTSNPN and CDR2 SVGIG (reference sequence). The CDR3 bases are TGTGCCTCGGACAGGGGCATGGATTCACCCCTCCACTTT. This gives the protein CASDRGMDSPLHF.

This chain uses TRBV6-5 with TRBJ1-1, with 7 bases matching TRBD1. V shed 6 bases, J shed 3 bases, and the junction held 7 bases outside the gene matches. CDR3 length equals 14 residues. Looked up from germline, CDR1 is MNHEY and CDR2 is SVGAGI. The chain's CDR3 is CASSPSRGDTEAFF. Here the CDR3 DNA reads TGTGCCAGCAGCCCAAGCAGGGGGGACACTGAAGCTTTCTTT.